The 9 T cell receptor beta chains given below trace back to one sample, sequenced in a study of T cell changes during pregnancy in multiple sclerosis. Assay used: immunoSEQ multiplex PCR; TCRdb lists only in-frame clones, some missing. The sample records 28,000 or so clones, 80% to 90% being singletons. The material sequenced was CD4+ T cells from peripheral blood mononuclear cells, taken in the second trimester of pregnancy. All receptors derive from a female donor with multiple sclerosis, enrolled in a pregnancy study.

This clone was observed a handful of times. V usage is TRBV18 and J usage is TRBJ1-1; TRBD1 might be the D (5 bases). The CDR3 is made up of 17 amino acids. Trimming removed 0 bases from V and 0 bases from J, with 14 bases in between. The V gene's germline CDR1 is KGHSH and CDR2 LQKENI. CDR3: CASSPPSGNIMNTEAFF. CDR3 coding DNA: TGTGCCAGCTCACCACCGTCAGGGAACATCATGAACACTGAAGCTTTCTTT. Looking up the rest from reference TRBV18 and TRBJ1-1 gives the full variable domain: NAGVMQNPRHLVRRRGQEARLRCSPMKGHSHVYWYRQLPEEGLKFMVYLQKENIIDESGMPKERFSAEFPKEGPSILRIQQVVRGDSAAYFCASSPPSGNIMNTEAFFGQGTRLTVV.

CDR3 residues: CASTQLGGDQETGELFF. DNA for the CDR3: TGTGCCAGCACCCAACTGGGGGGGGATCAGGAAACCGGGGAGCTGTTTTTT. The chain is built from TRBV11-2 and TRBJ2-2, with 7 positions matching TRBD2. The V gene's germline CDR1 is SGHAT and CDR2 FQNNGV. The trim removed 7 bases at V and 5 bases at J, leaving 16 bases unmatched. The CDR3 consists of 17 residues.

The chain joins TRBV7-3 to TRBJ2-1; 8 positions match TRBD1. The CDR3 is made up of 16 amino acids. Germline CDR1 SGHTA, CDR2 FQGTGA. V gave up 2 bases and J gave up 10 bases; unmatched junction bases: 13. This CDR3 is CASSLGWTGKSTEQFF. Here the CDR3 DNA reads TGTGCCAGCAGCTTAGGGTGGACAGGGAAGTCTACAGAGCAGTTCTTC.

This CDR3 reads CASSDSGGTQYF. Here the CDR3 DNA reads TGTGCCAGCAGTGACTCGGGGGGGACCCAGTACTTC. This rearrangement joins TRBV6-4 to TRBJ2-5, with D maybe TRBD2 (6 bases). This CDR3 contains 12 residues. Germline-derived CDR1 and CDR2 are MRHNA and SNTAGT. Trimming left V 0 bases short and J 7 bases short, with 6 bases between.

V and J are TRBV10-3 and TRBJ2-5, with D uncertain. The ends were cut back, 4 bases at V and 1 base at J, with 10 bases in the middle. The CDR3 is 14 amino acids. Germline V CDR1 and CDR2: ENHRY, SYGVKD. The CDR3 bases are TGTGCCATCAGTGGGGCTCTAACCCAAGAGACCCAGTACTTC. It is translated as CAISGALTQETQYF.

This clone was detected only once. The CDR3 sequence is CSVRGQFF. CDR3 DNA sequence: TGCAGTGTGCGGGGGCAGTTCTTC. The V and J genes are TRBV20-1 and TRBJ2-1, with D possibly being TRBD2 (6 bases). Trimming removed 7 bases at V and 12 bases at J, with 7 bases between. This CDR3 region has 8 residues. Germline V gene sequence: CDR1 DFQATT, CDR2 SNEGSKA (reference sequence).

CDR3: CASSSRARREGTEAFF. The CDR3 DNA sequence: TGTGCCAGCAGTTCACGCGCCAGGAGGGAAGGGACTGAAGCTTTCTTT. The chain has TRBV6-5 and TRBJ1-1; D is uncertain. The CDR3 runs 16 residues. Germline V gene lookup returns CDR1 MNHEY and CDR2 SVGAGI. The V end was cut by 4 bases, the J end by 5 bases, with 20 bases between.

This CDR3 reads CASSFVKGADTQYF. DNA for the CDR3: TGTGCCAGCAGCTTCGTAAAGGGGGCAGATACGCAGTATTTT. The chain has TRBV7-2 and TRBJ2-3, with D perhaps TRBD1 (6 bases). Germline assignment: CDR1 SGHTA and CDR2 FQGNSA. The CDR3 is made up of 14 amino acids. The ends were cut back, 3 bases at V and 4 bases at J, with 11 bases in the middle.

The rearrangement uses TRBV4-1 and TRBJ2-5, with D possibly TRBD2 on 7 matching bases. The germline V gene encodes CDR1 MGHRA and CDR2 YSYEKL. This CDR3 has 16 residues. Trimming removed 1 base from V and 5 bases from J, with 17 bases in between. Written as DNA, the CDR3 is TGCGCCAGCAGCCAAGGATGGGCGGGGGCCGGGGAGACCCAGTACTTC. Amino acids: CASSQGWAGAGETQYF.